This T cell receptor (beta chain) was captured by sequencing in a study of T cell changes during pregnancy in multiple sclerosis. Assay: immunoSEQ multiplex PCR; the TCRdb copy retains only in-frame clones and omits some. The profile shows 65,000 to 80,000 clones, over 80% of them singletons. The CDR3 totals 12 residues. Germline CDR1 PRHDT, CDR2 FYEKMQ (reference sequence). Trimming stripped 5 bases from V and 6 bases from J, with 9 bases between. This sequence was found in a female donor with multiple sclerosis, enrolled in a pregnancy study. The chain uses TRBV13 and TRBJ2-3; D is ambiguous. The starting material was peripheral blood, obtained in the first trimester of pregnancy. The CDR3 loop reads CASSLVLDTQYF. The DNA of the CDR3 is TGTGCCAGCAGCCTCGTATTGGATACGCAGTATTTT.